This record concerns one T cell receptor beta chain sequence. Its target is not known. The data originate from a study of beta chain features in type 1 diabetes. As for the study in general: Analysis included around 110,000,000 sorted cells drawn from all samples.

Notes on the study in general: Insertions were fewer and deletions more numerous at VDJ junctions in type 1 diabetes patients. Moderate but significant shortening of TCRB CDR3s was recorded in all four CD4+ subsets from Type 1 diabetes patients.

The whole isolated RNA underwent reverse transcription, so sequencing captured expressed TCRB transcripts. The assay was immunoSEQ multiplex PCR, and TCRdb's table has in-frame clones only and misses some. Of a few hundred thousand clones listed, 25% to 35% were seen once; the top ten hold 3% to 4%. Trimming removed 2 bases from V and 2 bases from J, with 10 bases in between. The CDR3 runs 15 residues. The V gene's germline CDR1 is SGDLS and CDR2 YYNGEE. This receptor was identified in a man aged 25 to 40 in good health. This chain links TRBV9 with TRBJ2-2; weak D call: TRBD2 (6 bases). The sequenced material came from central memory CD4+ T cells from blood. This CDR3 is CASSVGRANTGELFF. As DNA, the CDR3 is TGTGCCAGCAGCGTCGGGAGAGCAAACACCGGGGAGCTGTTTTTT.